A selection of T cell receptor beta chains follows, all from one sample in a study of PD-1 blockade in classical Hodgkin lymphoma. Profiled with immunoSEQ multiplex PCR; TCRdb holds only in-frame clones, not every one. In the table there are approximately 25,000 clones, about 83% of which are singletons. The specimen comprised peripheral blood mononuclear cells (PBMCs), sampled before the second cycle of nivolumab. All receptors derive from a human donor with classical Hodgkin lymphoma. Each CDR3 is given with its conserved first and last residue. Each record gives: J gene, D gene, V gene, CDR3 protein. D genes are given only for firm matches.

J gene: TRBJ2-7
D gene: -
V gene: TRBV5-6
CDR3 protein: CASSLVFGGHSF

J gene: TRBJ2-1
D gene: TRBD1
V gene: TRBV19
CDR3 protein: CASSIGGQASNEQFF

J gene: TRBJ1-6
D gene: TRBD1
V gene: TRBV6-5
CDR3 protein: CASSPDRGSPLHF

J gene: TRBJ1-1
D gene: -
V gene: TRBV5-5
CDR3 protein: CASSKQNTEAFF

J gene: TRBJ2-1
D gene: -
V gene: TRBV11-2
CDR3 protein: CASSLGTVVQFF

J gene: TRBJ2-1
D gene: -
V gene: TRBV9
CDR3 protein: CASSVGPPQEQFF

J gene: TRBJ1-4
D gene: -
V gene: TRBV11-2
CDR3 protein: CASSSQGPATNEKLFF

J gene: TRBJ1-5
D gene: -
V gene: TRBV5-1
CDR3 protein: CASSLAGRVNQPQHF

J gene: TRBJ2-7
D gene: TRBD1
V gene: TRBV15
CDR3 protein: CATSSPGQAFYEQYF

J gene: TRBJ2-5
D gene: -
V gene: TRBV6-1
CDR3 protein: CASSVAGYQETQYF

J gene: TRBJ2-1
D gene: -
V gene: TRBV6-4
CDR3 protein: CASSDRIAEEQFF

J gene: TRBJ2-3
D gene: -
V gene: TRBV18
CDR3 protein: CASSPVGDTQYF

J gene: TRBJ2-7
D gene: TRBD2
V gene: TRBV7-6
CDR3 protein: CASSSIGTSGYEQYF

J gene: TRBJ2-7
D gene: TRBD2
V gene: TRBV5-1
CDR3 protein: CASSFGLAGEQYF

J gene: TRBJ2-7
D gene: TRBD2
V gene: TRBV7-2
CDR3 protein: CASSFGLVYEQYF

J gene: TRBJ1-2
D gene: TRBD1
V gene: TRBV19
CDR3 protein: CASQTWTGLSYGYTF

J gene: TRBJ1-1
D gene: -
V gene: TRBV5-1
CDR3 protein: CASGDSGANTEAFF

J gene: TRBJ2-1
D gene: -
V gene: TRBV4-3
CDR3 protein: CASSPRQTYNEQFF

J gene: TRBJ2-7
D gene: TRBD1
V gene: TRBV5-1
CDR3 protein: CASSSAGQGLSYEQYF

J gene: TRBJ1-2
D gene: TRBD1
V gene: TRBV6-5
CDR3 protein: CASSRSGTGNGGYTF

J gene: TRBJ2-2
D gene: TRBD2
V gene: TRBV7-2
CDR3 protein: CASRPSGRAGTGELFF

J gene: TRBJ2-1
D gene: TRBD2
V gene: TRBV5-1
CDR3 protein: CASSLGTNREQFF

J gene: TRBJ1-1
D gene: -
V gene: TRBV6-5
CDR3 protein: CASSSRGGNTEAFF